This T cell receptor (beta chain) emerged from a study of technical replicates of blood from a handful of donors. The table came from immunoSEQ multiplex PCR; TCRdb's copy has only in-frame clones and leaves some out. The sample has about 75,000 clones; approximately 97% are singletons. The CDR3 is 15 amino acids. Trimming cost V 5 bases and J 3 bases; bases outside gene matches: 2. Germline V lookup: CDR1 SGHAT, CDR2 FQNNGV. The clonotype originates from a human donor in good health. The chain links TRBV11-2 to TRBJ2-7; 15 positions match TRBD2. Material for sequencing was T cells isolated from PBMCs. In DNA, the CDR3 is TGTGCCAGCAGCAGGGGACTAGCGGGGGGCTACGAGCAGTACTTC. Encoded protein: CASSRGLAGGYEQYF.